The clone carrying this T cell receptor beta chain has at least ten counts. The data derive from a study of technical replicates of blood from a few donors. Clones were sequenced by immunoSEQ multiplex PCR, and TCRdb holds only the in-frame ones, with some missing. The sample has around 84,000 clones, around nine tenths seen once. This CDR3 is 18 amino acids long. What was sequenced was T cells isolated from PBMCs. This chain links TRBV21-1 with TRBJ1-2. TRBV21-1 is deemed a pseudogene. The source of this sequence is a human donor in good health. The CDR3 protein is CASSPRWWRQGRDYGYTF. The CDR3 bases are TGTGCCAGCAGCCCCAGGTGGTGGCGGCAGGGGAGGGACTATGGCTACACCTTC.